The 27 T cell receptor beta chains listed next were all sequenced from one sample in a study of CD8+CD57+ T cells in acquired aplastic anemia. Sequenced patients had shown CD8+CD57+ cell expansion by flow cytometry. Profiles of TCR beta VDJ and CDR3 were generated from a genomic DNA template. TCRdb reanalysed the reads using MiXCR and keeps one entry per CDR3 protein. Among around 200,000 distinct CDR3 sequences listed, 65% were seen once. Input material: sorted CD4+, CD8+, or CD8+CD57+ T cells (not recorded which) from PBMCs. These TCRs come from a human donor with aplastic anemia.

In DNA, the CDR3 is TGTGCCAGCAGCCCACAAGCGGGGGCGGGCTACGAGCAGTACTTC. Residues: CASSPQAGAGYEQYF. The chain recombines TRBV9 with TRBJ2-7, with TRBD2 matching over 8 bases. This CDR3 has 15 residues. Germline assignment: CDR1 SGDLS and CDR2 YYNGEE. Trimming removed 4 bases from V and 3 bases from J; junction bases left unmatched: 9.

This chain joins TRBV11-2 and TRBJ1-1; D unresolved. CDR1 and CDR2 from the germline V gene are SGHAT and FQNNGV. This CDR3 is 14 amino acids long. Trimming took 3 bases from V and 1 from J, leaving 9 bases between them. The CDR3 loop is CASSFGFPNTEAFF. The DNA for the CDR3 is TGTGCCAGCAGCTTCGGGTTCCCGAACACTGAAGCTTTCTTT.

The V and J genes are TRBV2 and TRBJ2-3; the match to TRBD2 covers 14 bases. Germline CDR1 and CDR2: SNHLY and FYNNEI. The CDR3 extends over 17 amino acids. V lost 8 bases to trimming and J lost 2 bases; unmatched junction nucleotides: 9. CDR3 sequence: CASGYPTSGRDTDTQYF. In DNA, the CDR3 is TGTGCCAGCGGCTACCCGACTAGCGGGAGGGACACAGATACGCAGTATTTT.

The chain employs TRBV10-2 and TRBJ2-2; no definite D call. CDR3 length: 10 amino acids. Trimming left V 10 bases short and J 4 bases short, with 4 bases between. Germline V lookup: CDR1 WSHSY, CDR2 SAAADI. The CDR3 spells CATRTGELFF. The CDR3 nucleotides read TGCGCCACCCGCACCGGGGAGCTGTTTTTT.

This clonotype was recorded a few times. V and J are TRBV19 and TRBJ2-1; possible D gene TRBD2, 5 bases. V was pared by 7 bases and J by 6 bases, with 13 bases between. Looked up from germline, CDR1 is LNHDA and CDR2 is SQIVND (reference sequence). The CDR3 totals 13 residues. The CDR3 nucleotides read TGTGCCAGTAATGAGGGTTTAAGCAATGAGCAGTTCTTC. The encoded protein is CASNEGLSNEQFF.

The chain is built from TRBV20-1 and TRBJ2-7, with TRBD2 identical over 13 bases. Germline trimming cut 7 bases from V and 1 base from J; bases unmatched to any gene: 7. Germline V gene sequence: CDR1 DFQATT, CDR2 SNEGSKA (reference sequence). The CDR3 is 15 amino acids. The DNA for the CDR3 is TGCAGTGTAGTCAGGACTAGCGGGAGATCCTACGAGCAGTACTTC. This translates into CSVVRTSGRSYEQYF.

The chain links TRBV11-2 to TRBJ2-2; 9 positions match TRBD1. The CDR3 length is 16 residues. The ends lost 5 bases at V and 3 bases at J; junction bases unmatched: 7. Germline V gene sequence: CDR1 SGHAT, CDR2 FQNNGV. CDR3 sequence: CASSLGQGADTGELFF. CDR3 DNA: TGTGCCAGCAGCCTGGGACAGGGCGCGGACACCGGGGAGCTGTTTTTT.

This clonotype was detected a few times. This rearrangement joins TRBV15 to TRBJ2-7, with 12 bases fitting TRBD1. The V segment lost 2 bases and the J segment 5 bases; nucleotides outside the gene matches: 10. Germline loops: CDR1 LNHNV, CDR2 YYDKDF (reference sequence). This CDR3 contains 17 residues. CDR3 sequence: CATSRPFPGQGADEQYF. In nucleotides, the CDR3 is TGTGCCACCAGCAGACCATTTCCGGGACAGGGGGCGGACGAGCAGTACTTC.

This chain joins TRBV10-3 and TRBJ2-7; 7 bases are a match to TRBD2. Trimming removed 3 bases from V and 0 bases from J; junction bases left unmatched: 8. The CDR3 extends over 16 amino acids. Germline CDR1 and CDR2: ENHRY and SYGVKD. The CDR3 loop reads CAISDLGGSASYEQYF. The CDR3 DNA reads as TGTGCCATCAGTGATTTGGGCGGGAGTGCCTCCTACGAGCAGTACTTC.

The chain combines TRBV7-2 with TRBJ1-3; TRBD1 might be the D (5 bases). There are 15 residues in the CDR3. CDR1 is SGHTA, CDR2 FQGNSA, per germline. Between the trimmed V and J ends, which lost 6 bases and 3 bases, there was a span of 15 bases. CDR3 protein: CASRRSGSGGNTIYF. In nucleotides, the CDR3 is TGTGCCAGCAGACGATCAGGGAGCGGTGGAAACACCATATATTTT.

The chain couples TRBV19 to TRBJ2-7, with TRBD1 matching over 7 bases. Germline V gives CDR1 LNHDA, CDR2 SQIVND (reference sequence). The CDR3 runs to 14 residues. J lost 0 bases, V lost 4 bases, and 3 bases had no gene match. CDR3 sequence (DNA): TGTGCCAGTAGTAAGACAGGGAGCTCCTACGAGCAGTACTTC. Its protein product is CASSKTGSSYEQYF. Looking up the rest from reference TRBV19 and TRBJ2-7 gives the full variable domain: DGGITQSPKYLFRKEGQNVTLSCEQNLNHDAMYWYRQDPGQGLRLIYYSQIVNDFQKGDIAEGYSVSREKKESFPLTVTSAQKNPTAFYLCASSKTGSSYEQYFGPGTRLTVT.

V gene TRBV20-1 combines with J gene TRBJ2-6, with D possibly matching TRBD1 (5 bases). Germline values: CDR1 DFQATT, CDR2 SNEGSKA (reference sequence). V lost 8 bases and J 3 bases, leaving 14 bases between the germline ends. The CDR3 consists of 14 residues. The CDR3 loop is CSSLAGLGANVLTF. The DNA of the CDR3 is TGCAGTTCCTTGGCAGGGCTTGGGGCCAACGTCCTGACTTTC.

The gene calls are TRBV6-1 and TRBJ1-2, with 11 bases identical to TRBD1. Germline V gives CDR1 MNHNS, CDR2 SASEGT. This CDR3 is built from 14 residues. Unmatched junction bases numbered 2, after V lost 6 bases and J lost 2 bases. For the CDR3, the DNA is TGTGCCAGCAGGGGACAGGGGGGAAACTATGGCTACACCTTC. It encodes CASRGQGGNYGYTF.

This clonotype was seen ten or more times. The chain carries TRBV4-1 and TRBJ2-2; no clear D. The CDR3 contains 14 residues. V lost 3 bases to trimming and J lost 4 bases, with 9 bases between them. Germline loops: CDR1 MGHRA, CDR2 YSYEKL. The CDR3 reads CASSHLHGTGELFF. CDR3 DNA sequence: TGCGCCAGCAGCCACCTACACGGCACCGGGGAGCTGTTTTTT.

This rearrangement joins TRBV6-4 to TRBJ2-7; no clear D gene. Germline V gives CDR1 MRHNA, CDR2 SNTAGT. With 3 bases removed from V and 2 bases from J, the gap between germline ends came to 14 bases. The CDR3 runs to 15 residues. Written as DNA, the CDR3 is TGTGCCAGCAGTGAGGGTCCTGAGCCAACCTACGAGCAGTACTTC. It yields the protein CASSEGPEPTYEQYF.

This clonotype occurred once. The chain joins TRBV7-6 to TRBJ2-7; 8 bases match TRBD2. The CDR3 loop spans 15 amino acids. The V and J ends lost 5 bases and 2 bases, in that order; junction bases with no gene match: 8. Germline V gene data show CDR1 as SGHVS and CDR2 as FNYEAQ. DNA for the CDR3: TGTGCCAGCAGCACGGGAGGGGGGTTTGCCTACGAGCAGTACTTC. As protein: CASSTGGGFAYEQYF.

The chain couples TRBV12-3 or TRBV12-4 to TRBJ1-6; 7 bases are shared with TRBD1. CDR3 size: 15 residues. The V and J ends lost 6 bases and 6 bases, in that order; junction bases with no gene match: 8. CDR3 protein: CASRQGNLGNSPLHF. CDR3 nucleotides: TGTGCCAGCAGACAGGGGAATTTGGGTAATTCACCCCTCCACTTT.

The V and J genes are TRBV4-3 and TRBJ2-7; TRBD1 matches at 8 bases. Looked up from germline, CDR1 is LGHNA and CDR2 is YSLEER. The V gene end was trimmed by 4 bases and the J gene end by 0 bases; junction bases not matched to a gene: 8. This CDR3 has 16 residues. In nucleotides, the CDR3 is TGCGCCAGCAGCCTACTACCGGGACAGGACTCCTACGAGCAGTACTTC. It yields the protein CASSLLPGQDSYEQYF.

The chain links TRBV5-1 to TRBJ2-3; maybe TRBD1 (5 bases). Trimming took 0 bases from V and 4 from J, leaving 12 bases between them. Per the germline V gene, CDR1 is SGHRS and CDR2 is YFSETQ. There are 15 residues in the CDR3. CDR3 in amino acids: CASSLGGRQADTQYF. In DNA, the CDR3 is TGCGCCAGCAGCTTGGGGGGCAGGCAGGCAGATACGCAGTATTTT.

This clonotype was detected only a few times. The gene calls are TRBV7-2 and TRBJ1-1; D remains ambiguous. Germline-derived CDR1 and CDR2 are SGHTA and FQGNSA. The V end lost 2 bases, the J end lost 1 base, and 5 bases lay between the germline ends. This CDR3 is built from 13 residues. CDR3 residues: CASSLQTNTEAFF. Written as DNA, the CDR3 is TGTGCCAGCAGCTTACAGACGAACACTGAAGCTTTCTTT.

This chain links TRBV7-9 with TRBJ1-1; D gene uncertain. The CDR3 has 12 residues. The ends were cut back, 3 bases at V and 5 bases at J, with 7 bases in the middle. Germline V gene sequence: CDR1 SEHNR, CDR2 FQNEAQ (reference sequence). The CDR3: CASSFGRTEAFF. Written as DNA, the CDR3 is TGTGCCAGCAGCTTCGGGAGAACTGAAGCTTTCTTT.

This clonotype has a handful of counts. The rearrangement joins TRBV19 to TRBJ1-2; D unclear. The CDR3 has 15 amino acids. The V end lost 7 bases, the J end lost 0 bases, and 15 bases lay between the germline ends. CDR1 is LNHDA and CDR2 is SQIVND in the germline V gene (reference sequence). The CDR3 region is CASINLTGSNYGYTF. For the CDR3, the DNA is TGTGCCAGTATCAACCTGACGGGGTCTAACTATGGCTACACCTTC.

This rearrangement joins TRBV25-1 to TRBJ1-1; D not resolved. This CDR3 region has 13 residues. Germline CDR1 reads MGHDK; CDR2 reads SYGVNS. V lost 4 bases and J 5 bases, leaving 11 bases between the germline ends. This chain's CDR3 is CASSGVVGTEAFF. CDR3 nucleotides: TGTGCCAGCAGTGGTGTTGTGGGGACTGAAGCTTTCTTT.

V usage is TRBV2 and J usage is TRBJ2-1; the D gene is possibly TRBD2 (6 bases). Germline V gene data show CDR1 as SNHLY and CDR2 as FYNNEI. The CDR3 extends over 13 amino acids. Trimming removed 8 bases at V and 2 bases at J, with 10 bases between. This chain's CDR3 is CASPAGTYNEQFF. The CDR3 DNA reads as TGTGCCAGCCCGGCGGGGACCTACAATGAGCAGTTCTTC.

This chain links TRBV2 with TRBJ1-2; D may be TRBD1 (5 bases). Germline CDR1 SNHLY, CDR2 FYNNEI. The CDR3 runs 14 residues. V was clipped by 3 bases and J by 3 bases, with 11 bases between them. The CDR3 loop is CASSDQGSDYGYTF. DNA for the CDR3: TGTGCCAGCAGTGACCAGGGATCCGACTATGGCTACACCTTC.

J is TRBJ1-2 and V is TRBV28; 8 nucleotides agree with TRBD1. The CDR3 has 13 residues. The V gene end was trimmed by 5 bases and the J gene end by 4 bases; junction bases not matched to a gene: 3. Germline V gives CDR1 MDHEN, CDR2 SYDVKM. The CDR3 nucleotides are TGTGCCAGCAGTCCCAGGGGGCGCTATGGCTACACCTTC. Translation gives CASSPRGRYGYTF.

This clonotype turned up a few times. The CDR3 sequence: CAISGRLEETQYF. The CDR3 nucleotides read TGTGCCATCAGTGGTCGACTTGAAGAGACCCAGTACTTC. The chain carries TRBV10-3 and TRBJ2-5; D is uncertain. Trimming removed 4 bases from V and 3 bases from J, with 9 bases in between. Germline values: CDR1 ENHRY, CDR2 SYGVKD. The CDR3 extends over 13 amino acids.